This T cell receptor (beta chain) came from a study of T cells in Graves' hyperthyroidism and ophthalmopathy. TCR beta CDR3 region amplification was performed from RNA transcripts. HTBI primers were used for first-round RT-PCR of the TCR CDR3. TCRdb ran MiXCR on the multiplex PCR reads and lists one entry per CDR3 protein. Altogether 200,000 to 250,000 distinct CDR3 sequences are present, about 15% being singletons, with the ten largest covering approximately 50%. With 6 bases removed from V and 9 bases from J, the gap between germline ends came to 20 bases. The CDR3 runs to 13 residues. Germline V gene sequence: CDR1 DFQATT, CDR2 SNEGSKA (reference sequence).

What was sequenced was blood. The TCR was taken from a man over 45 with Graves' hyperthyroidism. This chain joins TRBV20-1 and TRBJ2-5; D gene unclear. Here the CDR3 DNA reads TGCAGTGCCGTTGCCAGAGCCTCAAAATCCCAGTACTTC. Encoded protein: CSAVARASKSQYF.